Sequencing of this T cell receptor (beta chain) was carried out in a study of T cell responses to AZD1222 COVID-19 vaccine. Notes on this clone: Its antigen is unidentified.

The germline CDR1 and CDR2 sequences are SEHNR and FQNEAQ (reference sequence). The CDR3 sequence is 15 residues long. Trimming took off 3 bases at V and 2 bases at J, with 11 bases between the two ends. The assay was immunoSEQ multiplex PCR, and TCRdb's table has in-frame clones only and misses some. The sample has approximately 140,000 clones, approximately 90% seen once. Notes on the study in general: Of spike-specific TCRs, nearly half reportedly target regions left unmutated in variants. The donors showed a predominance of white British ancestry and of females, with possible underestimation of clonal diversity. Baseline antibody screening turned up just a handful of seropositive AZD1222 recipients.

This rearrangement joins TRBV7-9 to TRBJ1-3; D possibly corresponds to TRBD1 (6 bases). The source of this sequence is an adult in good health. Source: peripheral blood, taken on day 0 of AZD1222 vaccination. The CDR3 DNA reads TGTGCCAGCAGCTTGCGTGGGGGCCCTGGAAACACCATATATTTT. Translation: CASSLRGGPGNTIYF.